This T cell receptor beta chain was captured in a study of T-cell reconstitution after alpha-beta-depleted transplantation in children. Findings and caveats of the study: Several hundred expanded graft clones reportedly supplied alpha-beta T cells about two months after transplant. Newly produced T cells mostly provided counts and TCRbeta diversity after one year, as hyperexpanded clones declined.

Of note for this clonotype: Its antigen remains unknown.

Preparation of the TCRbeta library was carried out with unique molecular identifiers. Each CDR3 protein is one row after TCRdb ran MiXCR on the PCR reads. The table has around 440,000 distinct CDR3 sequences, around 15% seen once. This CDR3 is built from 15 residues. Germline CDR1 reads SEHNR; CDR2 reads FQNEAQ (reference sequence). The ends were cut back, 1 base at V and 2 bases at J, with 12 bases in the middle. This TCR was recovered from a boy under two years old who had a stem cell transplant for Wiskott-Aldrich syndrome, so the T cells may come from the graft donor. Source: PBMCs, mostly from graft donor cells, taken 360 days after TCRalphabeta/CD19-depleted stem cell transplant. The gene calls are TRBV7-9 and TRBJ2-7; D is unresolved. The chain's CDR3 is CASSLEPSAAYEQYF. The CDR3 bases are TGTGCCAGCAGCTTAGAGCCGAGTGCAGCCTACGAGCAGTACTTC.